Following are 3 T cell receptor beta chains from one sample sequenced in a study of siplizumab effects on memory and regulatory T cells. Measured with immunoSEQ multiplex PCR; TCRdb has only the in-frame clones, and not every one. The table lists 100,000 to 120,000 clones, under 95% of them singletons, with around 0.3% in the top ten. Source material: CD4+ T cells sorted from blood. The receptor source for this set is a human donor in good health.

The chain employs TRBV7-8 and TRBJ1-5, with TRBD1 matching 9 bases. CDR3 length: 13 amino acids. With 5 bases clipped from V and 7 bases from J, the junction kept 3 bases outside the gene matches. Germline loops: CDR1 SGHVS, CDR2 FQNEAQ. The CDR3 DNA reads as TGTGCCAGCAGCCCGGACAGGGGACAGCCCCAGCATTTT. Translation: CASSPDRGQPQHF. Looking up the rest from reference TRBV7-8 and TRBJ1-5 gives the full variable domain: GAGVSQSPRYKVAKRGQDVALRCDPISGHVSLFWYQQALGQGPEFLTYFQNEAQLDKSGLPSDRFFAERPEGSVSTLKIQRTQQEDSAVYLCASSPDRGQPQHFGDGTRLSIL.

Points on this clone: Sequence at one end of the junction differs from germline and may be a read error. V usage is TRBV7-7 and J usage is TRBJ2-1; D unclear. Germline V gene lookup returns CDR1 SSHAT and CDR2 FNYEAQ (reference sequence). CDR3 length: 15 amino acids. The CDR3 region is CASSLSLGSYNEQFF. In DNA form, the CDR3 reads TGTGCTAGCAGCCTCTCTTTGGGCTCGTACAATGAGCAGTTCTTC.

The CDR3 coding sequence is TGTGCCAGCAGTGAAGGGGGGGTCATGTCCCTCCACTTT. Translated, it gives CASSEGGVMSLHF. The rearrangement links TRBV2 to TRBJ1-6; TRBD1 might be the D (5 bases). The CDR3 contains 13 residues. Trimming pared 1 base from V and 14 bases from J, leaving 12 bases between. Germline loops: CDR1 SNHLY, CDR2 FYNNEI.